This TCR beta chain appears in the sequencing data of a study of Ad26.COV2.S vaccination and SARS-CoV-2 variants. For the study at large: Participants got Ad26.COV2.S intramuscularly, once or twice 56 days apart. General study points: The analyses of TCR breadth and depth may have understated the size of total T cell responses.

In the case of this clone: Its antigen is not known.

Clones were sequenced by immunoSEQ multiplex PCR, and TCRdb holds only the in-frame ones, with some missing. The repertoire consists of roughly 250,000 clones, with approximately 88% occurring once and the leading ten covering less than 3%. The sample's treatment: around 19 received Ad26.COV2.S at low or high dose, single or two shots; roughly five received placebo; per-sample allocation not given. On day 63 after the first injection, vaccine and placebo recipients gave samples. This person who donated was an adult of 18-55 years in Boston. The origin of this receptor is a person aged 18 to 59 who received the Ad26.COV2.S COVID-19 vaccine or a placebo. This sample comprised peripheral blood, obtained in a trial of Ad26.COV2.S vaccine versus placebo.

The CDR3 region is CASSWSAGTNQPQHF. CDR3 in DNA: TGTGCCAGCAGCTGGTCCGCCGGGACCAATCAGCCCCAGCATTTT. The V and J genes are TRBV5-5 and TRBJ1-5; TRBD1 might be the D (5 bases). Trimming shortened V by 3 bases and J by 3 bases, and 13 bases separated the two germline ends. The CDR3 has 15 amino acids. The germline gives CDR1 SGHKS, CDR2 YYEKEE (reference sequence).